The clone carrying this T cell receptor beta chain was detected ten times or more. This entry is derived from a study of T cells in Graves' hyperthyroidism and ophthalmopathy. Amplification targeted TCR beta CDR3 regions from RNA transcripts. Carried out on the TCR CDR3, a first-round RT-PCR used the HTBI primer set. From the multiplex PCR reads, TCRdb called clonotypes with MiXCR, one entry per CDR3 protein. The sample has 500,000 or so distinct CDR3 sequences, roughly 18% seen once. V dropped 5 bases and J dropped 1 base, with 19 bases sitting between them. The length of the CDR3 is 17 residues. CDR1 is SGHTA and CDR2 is FQGTGA in the germline V gene.

The rearrangement uses TRBV7-3 and TRBJ2-3; no clear D. Sequencing was performed on blood. The TCR was taken from a woman under 30 with Graves' ophthalmopathy. The CDR3 reads CASSKVGHATRTDTQYF. CDR3 bases: TGTGCCAGCAGCAAAGTCGGGCACGCGACCCGCACAGATACGCAGTATTTT.